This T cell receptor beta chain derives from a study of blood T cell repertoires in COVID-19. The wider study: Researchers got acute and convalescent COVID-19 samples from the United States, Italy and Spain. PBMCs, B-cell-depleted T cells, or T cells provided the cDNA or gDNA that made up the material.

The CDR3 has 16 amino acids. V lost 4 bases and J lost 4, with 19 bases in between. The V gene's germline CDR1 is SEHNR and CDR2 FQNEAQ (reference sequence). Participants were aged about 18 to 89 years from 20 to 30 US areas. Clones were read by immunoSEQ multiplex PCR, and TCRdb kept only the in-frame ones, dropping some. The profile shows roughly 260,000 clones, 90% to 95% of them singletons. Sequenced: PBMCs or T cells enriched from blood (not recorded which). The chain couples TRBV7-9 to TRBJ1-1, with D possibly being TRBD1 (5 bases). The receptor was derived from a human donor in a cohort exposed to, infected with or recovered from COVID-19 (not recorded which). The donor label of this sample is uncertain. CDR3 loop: CASSSRDREFGTEAFF. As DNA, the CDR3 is TGTGCCAGCAGCTCTCGGGACCGGGAGTTCGGCACTGAAGCTTTCTTT.